This passage covers 31 T cell receptor beta chains from one sample sequenced in a study of spatial heterogeneity in lung cancer. TCRdb reanalysed the 5' RACE reads using MiXCR and keeps one entry per CDR3 protein. The data contain approximately 44,000 distinct CDR3 sequences, approximately 14% of them singletons. Described time point: sample taken at primary tumor resection. Whole RNA came from tumor, nontumor lung or frozen PBMC and was sequenced without being sorted. This sample comprised PBMCs, obtained at surgery. Every receptor here comes from a male donor with early-stage non-small cell lung cancer.

This clonotype was picked up many times. The chain is built from TRBV5-1 and TRBJ2-7, with a tentative D call TRBD1 (6 bases). There are 13 residues in the CDR3. Germline CDR1 SGHRS, CDR2 YFSETQ. Trimming took off 2 bases at V and 1 base at J, with 7 bases between the two ends. This chain's CDR3 is CASSFGQSYEQYF. CDR3 nucleotide sequence: TGCGCCAGCAGCTTTGGACAGTCCTACGAGCAGTACTTC.

This clonotype was detected a few times. The V gene is TRBV10-3, the J gene TRBJ2-7; 11 positions match TRBD1. The V gene end was trimmed by 5 bases and the J gene end by 5 bases; junction bases not matched to a gene: 2. This CDR3 region has 13 residues. Germline V gives CDR1 ENHRY, CDR2 SYGVKD. CDR3 in DNA: TGTGCCATCAGTCTGGGACAGGGGGACGAGCAGTACTTC. Protein product: CAISLGQGDEQYF.

The chain links TRBV6-2 or TRBV6-3 to TRBJ2-3, with 9 bases aligning to TRBD1. The CDR3 length is 16 residues. Germline-derived CDR1 and CDR2 are MNHEY and SVGEGT. Trimming at V came to 6 bases and at J to 1 base, leaving 8 bases not matched to a gene. Written as DNA, the CDR3 is TGTGCCAGCAGCTTGGGACAGGGACTACGCACAGATACGCAGTATTTT. Protein sequence: CASSLGQGLRTDTQYF.

This sequence joins TRBV3-1 and TRBJ1-4; the D gene is possibly TRBD1 (5 bases). Trimming left V 2 bases short and J 8 bases short, with 18 bases between. CDR1 is LGHDT and CDR2 is YNNKEL in the germline V gene (reference sequence). CDR3 size: 16 residues. The CDR3 nucleotides read TGTGCCAGCAGCCAACAAACCGGGACTCTGAACGAAAAACTGTTTTTT. Residues: CASSQQTGTLNEKLFF.

This clonotype was observed many times. V is TRBV24-1 and J is TRBJ2-5, with 13 nucleotides matching TRBD2. The length of the CDR3 is 16 residues. J gave up 5 bases and V 4 bases, and 6 bases lay outside the gene matches. Germline V gene sequence: CDR1 KGHDR, CDR2 SFDVKD. The CDR3: CATSEPGTSGMETQYF. DNA for the CDR3: TGTGCCACCAGTGAGCCTGGGACTAGCGGGATGGAGACCCAGTACTTC.

This clonotype was seen repeatedly, ten times or more. The chain links TRBV2 to TRBJ2-3; D gene uncertain. Trimming removed 4 bases from V and 2 bases from J, with 13 bases in between. This CDR3 has 15 amino acids. CDR1 and CDR2 from the germline V gene are SNHLY and FYNNEI. CDR3 in DNA: TGTGCCAGCAGTGTTGCGCCCTCCTACACAGATACGCAGTATTTT. Translating gives CASSVAPSYTDTQYF.

V is TRBV7-8 and J is TRBJ2-3, with 9 bases that match TRBD2. This CDR3 comprises 16 residues. V shed 1 base and J 2 bases; nucleotides not matched to a gene: 4. Germline V lookup: CDR1 SGHVS, CDR2 FQNEAQ. The CDR3 loop is CASSLGASGITDTQYF. For the CDR3, the DNA is TGTGCCAGCAGCTTAGGTGCTAGCGGGATCACAGATACGCAGTATTTT.

This clonotype showed up just a few times. The chain has TRBV4-3 and TRBJ2-1, with 11 bases aligning to TRBD2. J gave up 4 bases and V 1 base, and 3 bases lay outside the gene matches. Germline lookup yields CDR1 LGHNA and CDR2 YSLEER. The CDR3 spans 16 residues. CDR3 DNA sequence: TGCGCCAGCAGCCAAGGCCCTAGCGGGGGGTACAATGAGCAGTTCTTC. Translated: CASSQGPSGGYNEQFF.

The rearrangement links TRBV27 to TRBJ2-5; a weak D match, TRBD2 (6 bases). CDR3 length: 17 amino acids. The V end was cut by 0 bases, the J end by 2 bases, with 16 bases between. Germline V gene sequence: CDR1 MNHEY, CDR2 SMNVEV (reference sequence). CDR3 in amino acids: CASSLSPSGEYQETQYF. The CDR3 DNA reads TGTGCCAGCAGTTTATCCCCGTCGGGGGAATATCAAGAGACCCAGTACTTC.

The CDR3 sequence is CASGLSVGTVGYEQYF. The CDR3 DNA reads as TGTGCTAGTGGTTTGTCAGTCGGGACAGTGGGCTACGAGCAGTACTTC. The V and J genes are TRBV12-5 and TRBJ2-7; 7 bases line up with TRBD1. The germline V gene has CDR1 LGHNT and CDR2 FRNRAP. The CDR3 contains 16 residues. Germline trimming cut 2 bases from V and 3 bases from J; bases unmatched to any gene: 10.

This clonotype appeared many times. J is TRBJ2-2 and V is TRBV7-2; TRBD2 matches 8 bases. This CDR3 region has 14 residues. V was pared by 5 bases and J by 9 bases, with 8 bases of the junction left unmatched. Germline V gene lookup returns CDR1 SGHTA and CDR2 FQGNSA. The CDR3 region is CASSPPGGGRELFF. DNA for the CDR3: TGTGCCAGCAGCCCCCCCGGGGGGGGCCGGGAGCTGTTTTTT. The variable domain in full, completed from reference TRBV7-2 and TRBJ2-2, reads GAGVSQSPSNKVTEKGKDVELRCDPISGHTALYWYRQSLGQGLEFLIYFQGNSAPDKSGLPSDRFSAERTGGSVSTLTIQRTQQEDSAVYLCASSPPGGGRELFFGEGSRLTVL.

This clonotype occurred many times. The V call is TRBV3-1, the J call TRBJ2-7, with 9 bases aligning to TRBD1. The CDR3 spans 14 residues. CDR1 and CDR2 from the germline V gene are LGHDT and YNNKEL (reference sequence). V lost 4 bases to trimming and J lost 4 bases; unmatched junction nucleotides: 5. CDR3 nucleotide sequence: TGTGCCAGCAGCCGAAGACAGGGGGGTTACGAGCAGTACTTC. It is translated as CASSRRQGGYEQYF.

The V gene is TRBV2, the J gene TRBJ1-4, with no clear D. The germline gives CDR1 SNHLY, CDR2 FYNNEI. This CDR3 spans 14 amino acids. The V end was cut by 7 bases, the J end by 2 bases, with 11 bases between. The CDR3 DNA reads as TGTGCCAGCATGAGTCGGTGGACTAATGAAAAACTGTTTTTT. Its protein is CASMSRWTNEKLFF.

This clonotype was detected ten times or more. The chain recombines TRBV11-2 with TRBJ2-7, with a possible D match to TRBD2 (6 bases). Looked up from germline, CDR1 is SGHAT and CDR2 is FQNNGV. The CDR3 consists of 13 residues. The V gene lost 6 bases and the J gene lost 3 bases, with 12 bases spanning the gap. In nucleotides, the CDR3 is TGTGCCAGCAGGGGACTTGGGTTCTACGAGCAGTACTTC. It codes for CASRGLGFYEQYF.

In this sample, this clonotype turned up many times. The chain joins TRBV14 to TRBJ1-6, with a tentative D call TRBD1 (5 bases). The V gene's germline CDR1 is SGHDN and CDR2 FVKESK. The CDR3 consists of 14 residues. V gave up 3 bases and J gave up 16 bases, with 19 bases separating them. The CDR3 DNA reads TGTGCCAGCAGCCACCAAAATGGGGCCAGACCGCTCCACTTT. The encoded protein is CASSHQNGARPLHF.

The sample holds a few counts of this clonotype. J is TRBJ2-1 and V is TRBV10-2; the D gene is possibly TRBD2 (6 bases). V was cut by 1 base and J by 5 bases, with 15 bases left in between. The CDR3 contains 16 residues. In germline, CDR1 is WSHSY, CDR2 SAAADI. CDR3 bases: TGCGCCAGCAGTGAGTACGCGGGGAAGTCCCACAATGAGCAGTTCTTC. Translated: CASSEYAGKSHNEQFF.

This clonotype was seen a few times. CDR3 sequence (DNA): TGTGCCAGCAGCTTGGTCCCCAGGGGGCACGACGAGCAGTACTTC. This encodes CASSLVPRGHDEQYF. This rearrangement joins TRBV5-4 to TRBJ2-7, with TRBD1 identical over 8 bases. This CDR3 region has 15 residues. The germline V gene has CDR1 SGHNT and CDR2 YYREEE (reference sequence). J lost 5 bases, V lost 0 bases, and 7 bases had no gene match.

The chain carries TRBV30 and TRBJ1-5; 8 bases are shared with TRBD1. Germline values: CDR1 GTSNPN, CDR2 SVGIG (reference sequence). This CDR3 has 14 amino acids. V shed 3 bases and J 1 base; nucleotides not matched to a gene: 2. The CDR3 DNA is TGTGCCTGGAGCCACAGGGGGAGCAATCAGCCCCAGCATTTT. Protein product: CAWSHRGSNQPQHF.

This clonotype was picked up many times. The chain has TRBV2 and TRBJ2-5; D may be TRBD2 (5 bases). CDR3 length equals 13 residues. Trimming removed 7 bases at V and 1 base at J, with 10 bases between. The V gene's germline CDR1 is SNHLY and CDR2 FYNNEI. CDR3 loop: CASNLAGQETQYF. The CDR3 bases are TGTGCCAGCAATCTTGCGGGCCAAGAGACCCAGTACTTC. The whole variable domain, remainder taken from reference TRBV2 and TRBJ2-5, is EPEVTQTPSHQVTQMGQEVILRCVPISNHLYFYWYRQILGQKVEFLVSFYNNEISEKSEIFDDQFSVERPDGSNFTLKIRSTKLEDSAMYFCASNLAGQETQYFGPGTRLLVL.

The chain uses TRBV14 and TRBJ2-1; 7 bases agree with TRBD1. The CDR3 has 13 amino acids. Germline V gene data show CDR1 as SGHDN and CDR2 as FVKESK. V shed 3 bases and J 4 bases; nucleotides not matched to a gene: 0. CDR3 DNA sequence: TGTGCCAGCAGCCAGGGACAGTACAATGAGCAGTTCTTC. Protein: CASSQGQYNEQFF.

The chain recombines TRBV2 with TRBJ2-3; D is unresolved. V was shortened by 5 bases and J by 2 bases, with 20 bases between the two germline ends. Germline loops: CDR1 SNHLY, CDR2 FYNNEI. The CDR3 covers 17 residues. The CDR3 here is CASSTPILRKDTDTQYF. CDR3 coding DNA: TGTGCCAGCAGTACTCCGATACTAAGGAAAGACACAGATACGCAGTATTTT.

There are a few counts of this clonotype. V and J are TRBV5-1 and TRBJ2-5, with 9 bases that match TRBD2. Germline V lookup: CDR1 SGHRS, CDR2 YFSETQ. V lost 4 bases and J lost 5; bases outside the gene matches: 6. The CDR3 has 14 residues. DNA for the CDR3: TGCGCCAGCAGCCCAGGCGGGGGGGGTGAGACCCAGTACTTC. Protein sequence: CASSPGGGGETQYF. The full variable domain, rest sourced from reference TRBV5-1 and TRBJ2-5, is KAGVTQTPRYLIKTRGQQVTLSCSPISGHRSVSWYQQTPGQGLQFLFEYFSETQRNKGNFPGRFSGRQFSNSRSEMNVSTLELGDSALYLCASSPGGGGETQYFGPGTRLLVL.

The J gene is TRBJ2-7, the V gene TRBV5-1, with 8 bases lining up with TRBD1. The CDR3 sequence is 14 residues long. V lost 4 bases, J lost 2 bases, and 5 bases stayed unmatched. Looked up from germline, CDR1 is SGHRS and CDR2 is YFSETQ. The CDR3 spells CASSTTGDAYEQYF. The CDR3 DNA sequence: TGCGCCAGCAGCACGACAGGGGACGCCTACGAGCAGTACTTC.

This clonotype was seen a handful of times. The CDR3 nucleotides are TGCGCCAGCAGCTTGGCGGTGGGCGAGCGGGCCTACGAGCAGTACTTC. Amino acids: CASSLAVGERAYEQYF. The J gene is TRBJ2-7, the V gene TRBV5-1, with D possibly matching TRBD2 (6 bases). The V end lost 0 bases, the J end lost 2 bases, and 15 bases lay between the germline ends. This CDR3 is built from 16 residues. From germline, CDR1 is SGHRS and CDR2 YFSETQ.

The J gene is TRBJ2-1, the V gene TRBV20-1; 8 positions match TRBD2. With 3 bases clipped from V and 0 bases from J, the junction kept 10 bases outside the gene matches. The CDR3 totals 17 residues. CDR1 is DFQATT and CDR2 is SNEGSKA in the germline V gene (reference sequence). The CDR3 here is CSARDYSGVSSYNEQFF. The CDR3 DNA sequence: TGCAGTGCTAGGGACTATAGCGGGGTCAGCTCCTACAATGAGCAGTTCTTC.

This clonotype showed up many times. V gene TRBV7-9 combines with J gene TRBJ2-7; the D gene is possibly TRBD1 (6 bases). The length of the CDR3 is 14 residues. Trimming removed 5 bases at V and 0 bases at J, with 11 bases between. Germline V gene sequence: CDR1 SEHNR, CDR2 FQNEAQ (reference sequence). The CDR3 region is CASSRGGYSYEQYF. CDR3 in DNA: TGTGCCAGCAGCCGAGGGGGTTACTCCTACGAGCAGTACTTC.

This clonotype has a count of ten or more. V is TRBV28 and J is TRBJ2-7, with D tentatively TRBD1 or TRBD2 (6 bases each). CDR1 MDHEN and CDR2 SYDVKM come from the germline V gene. The CDR3 spans 13 residues. Trimming removed 3 bases at V and 2 bases at J, with 8 bases between. The CDR3 DNA reads TGTGCCAGCAGTTTGGAGGGGGCCTACGAGCAGTACTTC. Amino acids: CASSLEGAYEQYF.

This chain links TRBV2 with TRBJ1-2; D gene ambiguous. Germline V lookup: CDR1 SNHLY, CDR2 FYNNEI. Between the trimmed V and J ends, which lost 0 bases and 1 base, there was a span of 0 bases. This CDR3 has 12 amino acids. The DNA for the CDR3 is TGTGCCAGCAGTGAAGCTAACTATGGCTACACCTTC. This gives the protein CASSEANYGYTF.

This chain links TRBV7-2 with TRBJ2-3, with 7 bases fitting TRBD2. Germline V lookup: CDR1 SGHTA, CDR2 FQGNSA. The J segment lost 1 base and the V segment lost 7 bases, leaving 5 bases of the junction unmatched. The CDR3 sequence is 14 residues long. The CDR3 DNA sequence: TGTGCCAGCAACCCGGGACTACGCACAGATACGCAGTATTTT. Protein product: CASNPGLRTDTQYF.

The chain joins TRBV2 to TRBJ2-7; TRBD2 aligns across 7 bases. Per the germline V gene, CDR1 is SNHLY and CDR2 is FYNNEI. V lost 2 bases and J lost 2; bases outside the gene matches: 6. The CDR3 totals 15 residues. CDR3 bases: TGTGCCAGCAGTGAAAGCGGGGCAACCCCCTACGAGCAGTACTTC. Amino acids: CASSESGATPYEQYF.

This clonotype appeared a few times. The chain combines TRBV20-1 with TRBJ2-5; 9 bases are shared with TRBD1. With V trimmed by 4 bases and J by 7 bases, 10 bases remained unmatched. This CDR3 has 14 amino acids. Germline lookup yields CDR1 DFQATT and CDR2 SNEGSKA (reference sequence). The CDR3: CSATPGQGGWTQYF. CDR3 nucleotides: TGCAGTGCTACCCCGGGACAGGGAGGTTGGACCCAGTACTTC.